This T cell receptor (beta chain) was recovered during a study of blood T cell repertoires in COVID-19. Whole-study context: Samples taken during acute and convalescent COVID-19 were collected in the United States, Italy and Spain. PBMCs, B-cell-depleted T cells, or T cells provided the cDNA or gDNA that made up the material.

CDR3 size: 14 residues. Germline-derived CDR1 and CDR2 are SGHRS and YFSETQ. V was trimmed by 4 bases and J by 1 base, leaving 12 bases between them. As handled by the study authors: Amplification of reference gene primers was used by the study to estimate nucleated cell counts. Produced via immunoSEQ multiplex PCR; TCRdb's table is partial and in-frame only. The V and J calls and clone size were taken over from that table, and D and trimming were inferred from the DNA. The data show 50,000 to 70,000 clones, roughly 84% seen once. The clonotype was recovered from an older woman with acute or convalescent COVID-19. The V gene is TRBV5-1, the J gene TRBJ2-7; tentative D call: TRBD2 (6 bases). The sequenced sample was peripheral blood. CDR3 residues: CASSVGLRSYEQYF. Here the CDR3 DNA reads TGCGCCAGCAGCGTGGGACTTCGGTCCTACGAGCAGTACTTC. Based on the CDR3 plus reference TRBV5-1 and TRBJ2-7, the full variable domain is KAGVTQTPRYLIKTRGQQVTLSCSPISGHRSVSWYQQTPGQGLQFLFEYFSETQRNKGNFPGRFSGRQFSNSRSEMNVSTLELGDSALYLCASSVGLRSYEQYFGPGTRLTVT.